The rows below give T cell receptor beta chains drawn from one sample of a study of T cell responses to AZD1222 COVID-19 vaccine. Data came from immunoSEQ multiplex PCR; TCRdb stores just in-frame clones and leaves some out. In the table there are about 120,000 clones, 85% to 95% of which are singletons. This specimen was peripheral blood, taken 28 days after the second AZD1222 dose. The source is an adult who received the AZD1222 COVID-19 vaccine. Each CDR3 is given with its conserved first and last residue. Each record gives: clone size, J gene, V gene, D gene, CDR3 protein, CDR3 DNA. A D gene is named only where the DNA matches it firmly. Not all rows give a size; the values are once, few, many and, for expanded clones, a class.

abundance: NA; j_gene: TRBJ2-7; v_gene: TRBV27; d_gene: TRBD2; CDR3aa: CAILSPGLAGYSSYEQYF; CDR3nt: TGTGCCATCTTAAGTCCGGGACTAGCGGGTTATAGCTCCTACGAGCAGTACTTC
abundance: NA; j_gene: TRBJ2-5; v_gene: TRBV10-1; d_gene: NA; CDR3aa: CARRQVKETQYF; CDR3nt: TGCGCCAGAAGACAGGTAAAGGAGACCCAGTACTTC
abundance: NA; j_gene: TRBJ2-7; v_gene: TRBV20-1; d_gene: NA; CDR3aa: CSATTGYEQYF; CDR3nt: TGCAGTGCTACTACAGGCTACGAGCAGTACTTC
abundance: NA; j_gene: TRBJ1-1; v_gene: TRBV5-1; d_gene: TRBD1; CDR3aa: CASSLMPGQGNEAFF; CDR3nt: TGCGCCAGCAGCTTGATGCCGGGACAGGGTAATGAAGCTTTCTTT
abundance: NA; j_gene: TRBJ2-3; v_gene: TRBV7-2; d_gene: NA; CDR3aa: CASSLTDTQYF; CDR3nt: TGTGCCAGCAGCCTCACAGATACGCAGTATTTT
abundance: NA; j_gene: TRBJ2-7; v_gene: TRBV25-1; d_gene: NA; CDR3aa: CASSDMGNGYEQYF; CDR3nt: TGTGCCAGCAGTGATATGGGAAACGGCTACGAGCAGTACTTC
abundance: NA; j_gene: TRBJ2-1; v_gene: TRBV5-1; d_gene: TRBD2; CDR3aa: CASSLGLANEQFF; CDR3nt: TGCGCCAGCAGCTTGGGACTAGCGAATGAGCAGTTCTTC
abundance: once; j_gene: TRBJ1-1; v_gene: TRBV5-1; d_gene: NA; CDR3aa: CASSFYTGVATEAFF; CDR3nt: TGCGCCAGCAGCTTCTACACGGGAGTCGCGACTGAAGCTTTCTTT
abundance: NA; j_gene: TRBJ1-1; v_gene: TRBV18; d_gene: TRBD1; CDR3aa: CASSPKQGASFAEAFF; CDR3nt: TGTGCCAGCTCACCTAAACAGGGGGCGTCTTTTGCTGAAGCTTTCTTT
abundance: NA; j_gene: TRBJ2-5; v_gene: TRBV5-6; d_gene: TRBD1; CDR3aa: CASSVGTGETQYF; CDR3nt: TGTGCCAGCAGCGTCGGGACAGGAGAGACCCAGTACTTC
abundance: NA; j_gene: TRBJ1-1; v_gene: TRBV6-5; d_gene: TRBD1; CDR3aa: CASRAQGATEAFF; CDR3nt: TGTGCCAGCAGAGCCCAGGGGGCCACTGAAGCTTTCTTT
abundance: NA; j_gene: TRBJ2-3; v_gene: TRBV7-9; d_gene: NA; CDR3aa: CASSPLGFTSTDTQYF; CDR3nt: TGTGCCAGCAGCCCACTGGGGTTCACTAGCACAGATACGCAGTATTTT
abundance: NA; j_gene: TRBJ1-6; v_gene: TRBV9; d_gene: NA; CDR3aa: CASSVGEPNNSPLHF; CDR3nt: TGTGCCAGCAGCGTAGGGGAACCTAATAATTCACCCCTCCACTTT
abundance: once; j_gene: TRBJ2-7; v_gene: TRBV6-7; d_gene: TRBD2; CDR3aa: CASTSPALGLAGSYEQYF; CDR3nt: TGTGCCAGCACTTCCCCGGCCCTCGGACTAGCGGGCTCCTACGAGCAGTACTTC
abundance: NA; j_gene: TRBJ2-4; v_gene: TRBV19; d_gene: NA; CDR3aa: CASSIGGGVGNIQYF; CDR3nt: TGTGCCAGTAGTATAGGAGGGGGGGTAGGAAACATTCAGTACTTC
abundance: once; j_gene: TRBJ1-5; v_gene: TRBV30; d_gene: TRBD1; CDR3aa: CAWSVGSQGGNQPQHF; CDR3nt: TGTGCCTGGAGTGTTGGGTCACAGGGGGGGAATCAGCCCCAGCATTTT
abundance: NA; j_gene: TRBJ2-1; v_gene: TRBV4-2; d_gene: TRBD2; CDR3aa: CASSHVTSGSQNWNEQFF; CDR3nt: TGTGCCAGCAGCCACGTTACTAGCGGGAGTCAGAATTGGAATGAGCAGTTCTTC
abundance: NA; j_gene: TRBJ2-1; v_gene: TRBV14; d_gene: TRBD2; CDR3aa: CASSQVGLGNNEQFF; CDR3nt: TGTGCCAGCAGCCAAGTGGGACTAGGGAACAATGAGCAGTTCTTC
abundance: few; j_gene: TRBJ2-7; v_gene: TRBV18; d_gene: TRBD1; CDR3aa: CASSPNIRDRPYEQYF; CDR3nt: TGTGCCAGCTCCCCTAATATCCGGGACAGACCCTACGAGCAGTACTTC
abundance: once; j_gene: TRBJ2-3; v_gene: TRBV3-1/TRBV3-2; d_gene: NA; CDR3aa: CASSQGGGYTDTQYF; CDR3nt: TGTGCCAGCAGCCAAGGCGGGGGCTACACAGATACGCAGTATTTT
abundance: NA; j_gene: TRBJ2-3; v_gene: TRBV2; d_gene: TRBD1; CDR3aa: CASRTGGGDTQYF; CDR3nt: TGTGCCAGTCGCACAGGGGGAGGCGATACGCAGTATTTT
abundance: NA; j_gene: TRBJ2-3; v_gene: TRBV30; d_gene: NA; CDR3aa: CAWSSTGDTQYF; CDR3nt: TGTGCCTGGAGTTCCACTGGTGATACGCAGTATTTT
abundance: NA; j_gene: TRBJ1-1; v_gene: TRBV4-3; d_gene: NA; CDR3aa: CASSQGRGRAEAFF; CDR3nt: TGCGCCAGCAGCCAAGGGAGAGGGAGGGCTGAAGCTTTCTTT
abundance: NA; j_gene: TRBJ2-2; v_gene: TRBV7-8; d_gene: TRBD2; CDR3aa: CASSFGTSAKSNTGELFF; CDR3nt: TGTGCCAGCAGCTTCGGGACTAGCGCAAAGTCGAACACCGGGGAGCTGTTTTTT
abundance: NA; j_gene: TRBJ2-1; v_gene: TRBV3-1/TRBV3-2; d_gene: TRBD2; CDR3aa: CASSPGTSGRGLGFF; CDR3nt: TGTGCCAGCAGCCCGGGGACTAGCGGGAGGGGATTAGGGTTCTTC
abundance: NA; j_gene: TRBJ1-4; v_gene: TRBV20-1; d_gene: NA; CDR3aa: CSASQDSATNEKLFF; CDR3nt: TGCAGTGCTAGTCAGGACAGCGCAACTAATGAAAAACTGTTTTTT
abundance: NA; j_gene: TRBJ1-1; v_gene: TRBV7-9; d_gene: NA; CDR3aa: CASSLGNRDWDTEAFF; CDR3nt: TGTGCCAGCAGCTTAGGGAACCGGGATTGGGACACTGAAGCTTTCTTT
abundance: NA; j_gene: TRBJ2-2; v_gene: TRBV5-1; d_gene: TRBD2; CDR3aa: CASSQGLAVPGELFF; CDR3nt: TGCGCCAGCAGCCAGGGCCTAGCGGTACCCGGGGAGCTGTTTTTT
abundance: NA; j_gene: TRBJ1-5; v_gene: TRBV5-1; d_gene: NA; CDR3aa: CASSSTGGNQPQHF; CDR3nt: TGCGCCAGCAGCTCGACAGGCGGGAATCAGCCCCAGCATTTT
abundance: NA; j_gene: TRBJ2-3; v_gene: TRBV29-1; d_gene: NA; CDR3aa: CSGGGFLTDTQYF; CDR3nt: TGCAGCGGGGGAGGATTCCTTACAGATACGCAGTATTTT
abundance: NA; j_gene: TRBJ2-2; v_gene: TRBV7-2; d_gene: TRBD1; CDR3aa: CASSPGQGDGELFF; CDR3nt: TGTGCCAGCAGCCCTGGACAGGGGGACGGGGAGCTGTTTTTT
abundance: NA; j_gene: TRBJ2-7; v_gene: TRBV4-3; d_gene: TRBD2; CDR3aa: CASSQDVGPSGSYEQYF; CDR3nt: TGCGCCAGCAGCCAAGACGTCGGTCCTAGCGGGAGCTACGAGCAGTACTTC
abundance: NA; j_gene: TRBJ1-5; v_gene: TRBV7-2; d_gene: NA; CDR3aa: CASSLGLRNQPQHF; CDR3nt: TGTGCCAGCAGCTTAGGACTGAGAAATCAGCCCCAGCATTTT
abundance: NA; j_gene: TRBJ2-2; v_gene: TRBV5-1; d_gene: NA; CDR3aa: CASSEGFTGELFF; CDR3nt: TGCGCCAGCAGCGAAGGCTTTACCGGGGAGCTGTTTTTT
abundance: NA; j_gene: TRBJ2-7; v_gene: TRBV11-2; d_gene: NA; CDR3aa: CASSYTYEQYF; CDR3nt: TGTGCCAGCAGCTACACCTACGAGCAGTACTTC
abundance: NA; j_gene: TRBJ1-1; v_gene: TRBV7-9; d_gene: TRBD1; CDR3aa: CASSRTGGGGEAFF; CDR3nt: TGTGCCAGCAGTCGAACAGGGGGCGGAGGAGAAGCTTTCTTT
abundance: NA; j_gene: TRBJ2-3; v_gene: TRBV27; d_gene: NA; CDR3aa: CASSLGRYTDTQYF; CDR3nt: TGTGCCAGCAGTTTGGGGAGATACACAGATACGCAGTATTTT
abundance: NA; j_gene: TRBJ1-5; v_gene: TRBV6-4; d_gene: NA; CDR3aa: CASTRLGGYEWPQHF; CDR3nt: TGTGCCAGCACTCGACTGGGGGGGTACGAATGGCCCCAGCATTTT
abundance: NA; j_gene: TRBJ1-4; v_gene: TRBV7-8; d_gene: NA; CDR3aa: CASSLAMGFRGEKLFF; CDR3nt: TGTGCCAGCAGCTTAGCGATGGGGTTCCGGGGCGAGAAACTGTTTTTT
abundance: NA; j_gene: TRBJ1-2; v_gene: TRBV18; d_gene: NA; CDR3aa: CASSPAGNYGYTF; CDR3nt: TGTGCCAGCTCACCTGCAGGGAATTATGGCTACACCTTC